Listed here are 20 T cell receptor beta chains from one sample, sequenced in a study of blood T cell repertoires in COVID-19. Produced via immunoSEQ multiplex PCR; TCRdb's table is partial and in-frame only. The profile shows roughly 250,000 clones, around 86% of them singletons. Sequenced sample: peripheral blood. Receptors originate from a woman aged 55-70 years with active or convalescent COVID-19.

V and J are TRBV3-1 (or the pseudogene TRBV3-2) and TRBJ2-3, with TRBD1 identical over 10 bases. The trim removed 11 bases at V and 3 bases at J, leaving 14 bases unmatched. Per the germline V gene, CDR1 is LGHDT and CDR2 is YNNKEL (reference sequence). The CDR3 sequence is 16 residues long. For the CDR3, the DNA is TGTGCCGTCTCCGCCGGGACAGGGGCATTGACAGATACGCAGTATTTT. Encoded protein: CAVSAGTGALTDTQYF.

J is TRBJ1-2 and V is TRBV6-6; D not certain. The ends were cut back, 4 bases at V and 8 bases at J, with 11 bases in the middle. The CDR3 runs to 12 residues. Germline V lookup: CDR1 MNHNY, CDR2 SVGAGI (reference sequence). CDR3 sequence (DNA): TGTGCCAGCAGTTCCCCGGACTGGGGCTACACCTTC. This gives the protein CASSSPDWGYTF.

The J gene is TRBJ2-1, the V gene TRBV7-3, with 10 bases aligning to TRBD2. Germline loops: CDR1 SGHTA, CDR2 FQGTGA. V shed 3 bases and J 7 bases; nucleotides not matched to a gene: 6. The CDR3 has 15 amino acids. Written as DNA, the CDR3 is TGTGCCAGCAGCTTTGGGGCTAGCGGGGGTAATGAGCAGTTCTTC. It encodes CASSFGASGGNEQFF.

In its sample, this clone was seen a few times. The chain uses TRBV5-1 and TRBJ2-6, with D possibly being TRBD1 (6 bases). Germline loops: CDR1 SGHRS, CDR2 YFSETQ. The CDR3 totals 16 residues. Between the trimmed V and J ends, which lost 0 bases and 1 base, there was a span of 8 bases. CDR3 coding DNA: TGCGCCAGCAGCTTGGAAGGGGGATCTGGGGCCAACGTCCTGACTTTC. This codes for CASSLEGGSGANVLTF. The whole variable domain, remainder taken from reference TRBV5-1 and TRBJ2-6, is KAGVTQTPRYLIKTRGQQVTLSCSPISGHRSVSWYQQTPGQGLQFLFEYFSETQRNKGNFPGRFSGRQFSNSRSEMNVSTLELGDSALYLCASSLEGGSGANVLTFGAGSRLTVL.

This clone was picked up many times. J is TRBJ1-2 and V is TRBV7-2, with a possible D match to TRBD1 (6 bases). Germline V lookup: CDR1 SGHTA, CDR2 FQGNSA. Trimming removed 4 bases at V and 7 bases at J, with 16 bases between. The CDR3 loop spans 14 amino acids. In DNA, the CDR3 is TGTGCCAGCAGCTCCGCTACAGGGTACCCTGGCTACACCTTC. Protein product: CASSSATGYPGYTF.

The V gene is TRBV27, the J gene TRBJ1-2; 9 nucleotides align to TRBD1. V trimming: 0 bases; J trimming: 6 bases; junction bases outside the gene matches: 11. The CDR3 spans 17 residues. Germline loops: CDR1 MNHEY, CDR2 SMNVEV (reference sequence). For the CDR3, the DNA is TGTGCCAGCAGTTTATCCCCATGGACAGGGGTTGAGGATGGCTACACCTTC. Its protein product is CASSLSPWTGVEDGYTF.

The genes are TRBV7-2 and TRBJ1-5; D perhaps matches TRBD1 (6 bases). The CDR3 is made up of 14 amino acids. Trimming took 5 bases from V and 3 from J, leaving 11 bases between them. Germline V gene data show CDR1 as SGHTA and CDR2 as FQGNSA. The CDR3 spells CASSPTGYNQPQHF. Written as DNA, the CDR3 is TGTGCCAGCAGCCCCACAGGGTACAATCAGCCCCAGCATTTT.

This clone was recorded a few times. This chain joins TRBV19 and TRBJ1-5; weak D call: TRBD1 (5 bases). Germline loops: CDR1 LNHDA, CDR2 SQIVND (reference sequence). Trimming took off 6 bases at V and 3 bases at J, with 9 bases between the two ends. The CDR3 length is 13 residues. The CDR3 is CASSDSINQPQHF. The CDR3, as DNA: TGTGCCAGTAGCGACAGTATCAATCAGCCCCAGCATTTT.

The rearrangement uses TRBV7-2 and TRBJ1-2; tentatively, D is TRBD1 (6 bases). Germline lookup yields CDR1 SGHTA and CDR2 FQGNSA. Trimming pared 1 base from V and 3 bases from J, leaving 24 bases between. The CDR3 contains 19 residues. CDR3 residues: CASSLEGSHRDRGYYGYTF. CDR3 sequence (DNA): TGTGCCAGCAGCTTAGAGGGTTCCCACAGGGATAGGGGGTACTATGGCTACACCTTC.

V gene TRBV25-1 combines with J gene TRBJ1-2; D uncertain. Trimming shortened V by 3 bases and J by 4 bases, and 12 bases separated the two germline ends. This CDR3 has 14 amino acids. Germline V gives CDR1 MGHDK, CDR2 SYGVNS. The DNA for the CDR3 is TGTGCCAGCAGTGATTCCCCCCAGGTCTATGGCTACACCTTC. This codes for CASSDSPQVYGYTF.

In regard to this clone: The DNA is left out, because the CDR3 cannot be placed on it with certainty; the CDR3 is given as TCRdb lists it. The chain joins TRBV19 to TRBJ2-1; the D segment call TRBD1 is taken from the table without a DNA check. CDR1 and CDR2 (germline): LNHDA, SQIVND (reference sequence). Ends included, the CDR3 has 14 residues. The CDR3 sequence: CASSGQGVYNEQFF.

CDR3 in DNA: TGTGCCAGCAGCTTATACCGCCAGGCGGGTGAAGCTTTCTTT. Translation gives CASSLYRQAGEAFF. V gene TRBV7-2 combines with J gene TRBJ1-1; D gene unclear. Trimming pared 2 bases from V and 7 bases from J, leaving 14 bases between. CDR1 and CDR2 from the germline V gene are SGHTA and FQGNSA. The CDR3 totals 14 residues.

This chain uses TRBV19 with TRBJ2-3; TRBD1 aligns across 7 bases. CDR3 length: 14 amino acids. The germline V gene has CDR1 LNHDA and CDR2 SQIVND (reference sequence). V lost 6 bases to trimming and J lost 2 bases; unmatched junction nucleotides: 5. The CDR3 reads CASSPGQFTDTQYF. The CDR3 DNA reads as TGTGCCAGTAGCCCGGGACAGTTCACAGATACGCAGTATTTT.

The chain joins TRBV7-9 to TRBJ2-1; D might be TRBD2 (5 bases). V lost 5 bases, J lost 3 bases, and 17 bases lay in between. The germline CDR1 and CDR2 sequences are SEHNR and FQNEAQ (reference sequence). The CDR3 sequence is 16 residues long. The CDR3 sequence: CASSPLAGPHYNEQFF. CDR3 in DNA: TGTGCCAGCAGCCCCCTGGCGGGTCCCCACTACAATGAGCAGTTCTTC.

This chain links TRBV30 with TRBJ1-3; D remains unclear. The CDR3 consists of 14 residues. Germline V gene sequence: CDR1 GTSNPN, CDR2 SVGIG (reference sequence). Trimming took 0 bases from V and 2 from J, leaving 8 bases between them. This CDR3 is CAWSVPGTGNTIYF. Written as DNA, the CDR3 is TGTGCCTGGAGTGTACCGGGGACTGGAAACACCATATATTTT. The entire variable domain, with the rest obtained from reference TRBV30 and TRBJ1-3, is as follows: SQTIHQWPATLVQPVGSPLSLECTVEGTSNPNLYWYRQAAGRGLQLLFYSVGIGQISSEVPQNLSASRPQDRQFILSSKKLLLSDSGFYLCAWSVPGTGNTIYFGEGSWLTVV.

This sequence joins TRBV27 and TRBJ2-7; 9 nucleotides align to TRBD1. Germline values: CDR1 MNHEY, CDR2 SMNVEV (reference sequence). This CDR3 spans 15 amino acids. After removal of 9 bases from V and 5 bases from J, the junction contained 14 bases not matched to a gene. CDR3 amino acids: CASCRDGTGRDEQYF. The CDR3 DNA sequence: TGTGCCAGTTGTAGGGACGGGACAGGGAGGGACGAGCAGTACTTC.

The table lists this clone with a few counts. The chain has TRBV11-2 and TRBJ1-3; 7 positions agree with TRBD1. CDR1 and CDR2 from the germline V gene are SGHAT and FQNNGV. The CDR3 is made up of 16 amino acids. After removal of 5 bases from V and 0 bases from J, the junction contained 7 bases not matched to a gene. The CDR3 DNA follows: TGTGCCAGCAGCGCACAGGGGCAAGCCTCTGGAAACACCATATATTTT. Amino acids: CASSAQGQASGNTIYF.

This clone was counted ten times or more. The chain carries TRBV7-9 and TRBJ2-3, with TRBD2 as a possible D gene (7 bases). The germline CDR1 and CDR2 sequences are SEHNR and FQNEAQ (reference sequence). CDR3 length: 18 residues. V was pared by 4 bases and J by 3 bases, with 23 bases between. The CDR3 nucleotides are TGTGCCAGCAGCTCTCTAGAGGGGGGGCCGAAGGGTACAGATACGCAGTATTTT. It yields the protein CASSSLEGGPKGTDTQYF.

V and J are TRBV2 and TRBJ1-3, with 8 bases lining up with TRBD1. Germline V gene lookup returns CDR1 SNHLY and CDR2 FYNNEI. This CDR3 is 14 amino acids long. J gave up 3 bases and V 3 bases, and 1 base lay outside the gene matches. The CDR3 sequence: CASSDRGHGNTIYF. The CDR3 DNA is TGTGCCAGCAGTGACAGGGGGCATGGAAACACCATATATTTT.

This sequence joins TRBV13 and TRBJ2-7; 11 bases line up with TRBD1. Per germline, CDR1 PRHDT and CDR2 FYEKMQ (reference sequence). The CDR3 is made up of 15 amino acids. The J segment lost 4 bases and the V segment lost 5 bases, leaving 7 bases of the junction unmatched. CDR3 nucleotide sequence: TGTGCCAGCAGCGCCCGGACAGGGGGCGGTTACGAGCAGTACTTC. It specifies CASSARTGGGYEQYF.